The clone carrying this TCR beta chain was seen a few times. What it binds is not known. Libraries for TCRalpha and TCRbeta carried sample barcodes and unique molecular identifiers via 5'RACE. TCRdb redid the calling of the 5' RACE reads with MiXCR, one entry per CDR3 protein. The data hold 400,000 or so distinct CDR3 sequences, with around 20% observed a single time. Trimming removed 2 bases at V and 12 bases at J, with 11 bases between. The CDR3 extends over 12 amino acids. Germline CDR1 LNHDA, CDR2 SQIVND (reference sequence). The data belong to a study of T-cell memory formation after mild COVID-19. Broader study findings: Nothing confirmed that second-wave clones peaking on day 37 were specific for SARS-CoV-2. Memory cells collected pre-infection included some clones that later responded, suggesting cross-reactive memory joined.

This chain joins TRBV19 and TRBJ2-1; possibly TRBD2 for D (6 bases). The sequencing sample was made of PBMCs or a T cell subset sorted from them (not recorded which). The clonotype comes from an adult woman who had mild COVID-19 (a few samples of this study predate the infection). Cell type and time point are not known. The CDR3 loop reads CASSIPRRGQFF. CDR3 in DNA: TGTGCCAGTAGTATACCCAGGCGGGGGCAGTTCTTC.